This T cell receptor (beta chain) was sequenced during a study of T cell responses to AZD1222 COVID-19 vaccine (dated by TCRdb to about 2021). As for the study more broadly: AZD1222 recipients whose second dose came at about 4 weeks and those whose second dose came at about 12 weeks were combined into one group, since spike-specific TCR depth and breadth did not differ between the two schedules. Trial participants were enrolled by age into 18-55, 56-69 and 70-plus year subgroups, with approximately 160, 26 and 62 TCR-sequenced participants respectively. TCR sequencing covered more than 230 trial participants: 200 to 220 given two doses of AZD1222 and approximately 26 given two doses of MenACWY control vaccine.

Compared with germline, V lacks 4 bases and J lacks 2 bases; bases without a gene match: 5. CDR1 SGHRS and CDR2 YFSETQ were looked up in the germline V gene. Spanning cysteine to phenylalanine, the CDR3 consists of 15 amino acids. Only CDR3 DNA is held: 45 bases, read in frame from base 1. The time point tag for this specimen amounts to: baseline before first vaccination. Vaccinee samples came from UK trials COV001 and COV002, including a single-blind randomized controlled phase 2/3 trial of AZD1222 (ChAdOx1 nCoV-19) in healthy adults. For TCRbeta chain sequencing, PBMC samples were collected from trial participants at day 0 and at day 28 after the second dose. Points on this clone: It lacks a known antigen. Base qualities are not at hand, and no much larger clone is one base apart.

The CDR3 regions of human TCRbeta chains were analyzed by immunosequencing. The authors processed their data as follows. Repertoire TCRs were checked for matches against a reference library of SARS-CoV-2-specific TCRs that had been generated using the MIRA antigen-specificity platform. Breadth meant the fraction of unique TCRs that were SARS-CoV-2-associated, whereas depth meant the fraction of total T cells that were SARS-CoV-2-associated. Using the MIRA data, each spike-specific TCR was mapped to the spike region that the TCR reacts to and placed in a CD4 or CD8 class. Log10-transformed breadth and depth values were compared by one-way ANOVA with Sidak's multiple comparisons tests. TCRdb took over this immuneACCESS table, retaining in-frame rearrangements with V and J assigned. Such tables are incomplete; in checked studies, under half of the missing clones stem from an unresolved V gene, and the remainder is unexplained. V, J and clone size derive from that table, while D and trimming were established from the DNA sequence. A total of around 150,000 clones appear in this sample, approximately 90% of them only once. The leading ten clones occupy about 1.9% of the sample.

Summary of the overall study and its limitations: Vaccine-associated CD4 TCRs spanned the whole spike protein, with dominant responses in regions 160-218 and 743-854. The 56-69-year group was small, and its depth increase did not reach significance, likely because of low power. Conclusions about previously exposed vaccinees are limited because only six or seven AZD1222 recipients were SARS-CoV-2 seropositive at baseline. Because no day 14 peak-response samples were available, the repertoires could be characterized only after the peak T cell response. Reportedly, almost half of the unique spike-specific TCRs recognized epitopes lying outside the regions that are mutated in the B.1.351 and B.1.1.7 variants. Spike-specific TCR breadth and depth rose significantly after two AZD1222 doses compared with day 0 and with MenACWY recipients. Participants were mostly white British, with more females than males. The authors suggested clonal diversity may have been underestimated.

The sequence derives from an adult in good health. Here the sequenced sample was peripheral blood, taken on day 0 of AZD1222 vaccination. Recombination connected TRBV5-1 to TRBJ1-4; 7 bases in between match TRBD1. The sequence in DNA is TGCGCCAGCAGCATAACAGGGGCGACTAATGAAAAACTGTTTTTT. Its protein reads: CASSITGATNEKLFF.